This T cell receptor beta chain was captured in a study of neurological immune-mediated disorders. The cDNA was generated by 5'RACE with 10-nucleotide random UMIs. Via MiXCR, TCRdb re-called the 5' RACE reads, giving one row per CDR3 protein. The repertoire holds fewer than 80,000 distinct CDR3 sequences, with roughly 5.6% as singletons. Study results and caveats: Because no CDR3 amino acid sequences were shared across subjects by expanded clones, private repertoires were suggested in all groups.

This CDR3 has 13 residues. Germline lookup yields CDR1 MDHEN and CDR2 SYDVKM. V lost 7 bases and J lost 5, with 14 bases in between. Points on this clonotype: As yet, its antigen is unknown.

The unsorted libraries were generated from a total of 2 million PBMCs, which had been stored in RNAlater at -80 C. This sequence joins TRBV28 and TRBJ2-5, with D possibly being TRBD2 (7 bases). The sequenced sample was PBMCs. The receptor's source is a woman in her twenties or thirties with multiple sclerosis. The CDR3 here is CASKKGGRETQYF. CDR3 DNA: TGTGCCAGCAAAAAGGGGGGGCGTGAGACCCAGTACTTC.